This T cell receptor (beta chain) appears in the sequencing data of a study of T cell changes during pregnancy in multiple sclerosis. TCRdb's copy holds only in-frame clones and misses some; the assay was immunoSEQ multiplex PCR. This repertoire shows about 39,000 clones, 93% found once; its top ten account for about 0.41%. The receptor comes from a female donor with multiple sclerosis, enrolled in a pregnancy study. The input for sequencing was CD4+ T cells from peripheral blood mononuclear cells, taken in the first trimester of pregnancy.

CDR3 sequence: CASSQGLGGLNTEAFF. The CDR3 nucleotides are TGCGCCAGCAGCCAGGGGTTGGGGGGTCTTAACACTGAAGCTTTCTTT. The chain carries TRBV4-1 and TRBJ1-1, with TRBD1 as a possible D gene (5 bases). The CDR3 spans 16 residues. The germline V gene encodes CDR1 MGHRA and CDR2 YSYEKL. The germline V and J ends were trimmed by 3 bases and 2 bases, with 16 bases remaining between them.